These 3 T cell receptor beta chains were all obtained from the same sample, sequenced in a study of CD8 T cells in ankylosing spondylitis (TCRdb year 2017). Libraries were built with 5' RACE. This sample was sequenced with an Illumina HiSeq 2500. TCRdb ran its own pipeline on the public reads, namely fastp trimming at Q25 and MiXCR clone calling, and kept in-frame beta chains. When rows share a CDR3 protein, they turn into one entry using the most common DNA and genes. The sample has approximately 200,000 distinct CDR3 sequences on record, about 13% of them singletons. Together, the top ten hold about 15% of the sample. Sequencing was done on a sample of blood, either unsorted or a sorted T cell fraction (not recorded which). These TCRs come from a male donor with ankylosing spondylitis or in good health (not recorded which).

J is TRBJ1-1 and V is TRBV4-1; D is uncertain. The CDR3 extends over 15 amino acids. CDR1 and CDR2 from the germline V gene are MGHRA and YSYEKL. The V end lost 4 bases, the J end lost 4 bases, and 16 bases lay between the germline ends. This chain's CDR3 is CASSPGEKAGTEAFF. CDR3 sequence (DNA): TGCGCCAGCAGCCCCGGGGAAAAGGCCGGCACTGAAGCTTTCTTT.

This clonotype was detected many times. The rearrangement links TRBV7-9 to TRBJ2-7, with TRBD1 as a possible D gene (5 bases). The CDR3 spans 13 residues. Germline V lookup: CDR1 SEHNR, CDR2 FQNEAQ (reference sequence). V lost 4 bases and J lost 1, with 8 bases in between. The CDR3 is CASSSDNSYEQYF. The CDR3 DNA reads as TGTGCCAGCAGCTCGGACAATTCCTACGAGCAGTACTTC.

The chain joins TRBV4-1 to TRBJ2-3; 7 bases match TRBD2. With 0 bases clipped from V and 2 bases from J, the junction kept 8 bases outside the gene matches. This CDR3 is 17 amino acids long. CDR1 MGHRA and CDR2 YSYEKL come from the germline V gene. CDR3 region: CASSQDGGGVTTDTQYF. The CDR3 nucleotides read TGCGCCAGCAGCCAAGATGGGGGGGGTGTAACCACAGATACGCAGTATTTT.